This T cell receptor beta chain came from a study of T cell repertoires in cytomegalovirus infection. This clonotype appeared a few times. The antigen is unknown. One entry per CDR3 protein results from TCRdb running MiXCR on the reads. The profile covers 400,000 to 600,000 distinct CDR3 sequences, with 40% to 50% appearing a single time and approximately 40% taken by the ten largest. The sample in question was cultured PBMCs, obtained from culture after CMV antigen stimulation. The clonotype comes from a human donor in good health (CMV status not recorded). Some clones in this sample may be carry-over from other donors' samples.

CDR3 DNA: TGTGCCAGCTCGGGGGCGCGGTATGAAAAACTGTTTTTT. As protein: CASSGARYEKLFF. The V and J genes are TRBV7-2 and TRBJ1-4, with D possibly TRBD1 on 6 matching bases. Germline CDR1 reads SGHTA; CDR2 reads FQGNSA. This CDR3 region has 13 residues. Trimming shortened V by 8 bases and J by 6 bases, and 13 bases separated the two germline ends.